This T cell receptor beta chain was obtained from a study of T cell changes during pregnancy in multiple sclerosis. This CDR3 spans 16 amino acids. V was clipped by 1 base and J by 4 bases; unmatched bases: 8. CDR1 and CDR2 (germline): MGHRA, YSYEKL. Profiling relied on immunoSEQ multiplex PCR, and the TCRdb table lists in-frame clones only, not all of them. The sample lists tens of thousands of clones, 94% seen once, with approximately 0.84% in the top ten. The material sequenced was peripheral blood, taken in the third trimester of pregnancy. V usage is TRBV4-1 and J usage is TRBJ2-7; the match to TRBD1 covers 9 bases. The clonotype originates from a female donor with multiple sclerosis, enrolled in a pregnancy study. Here the CDR3 reads CASSQGGDRATYEQYF. CDR3 DNA: TGCGCCAGCAGCCAAGGCGGGGACAGGGCTACGTACGAGCAGTACTTC.